This TCR beta chain was documented in a study of monozygotic twins with inflammatory bowel disease. Germline CDR1 reads KGHSH; CDR2 reads LQKENI. The CDR3 has 12 amino acids. The total RNA came straight from whole blood, and T cells were not sorted beforehand. The unique tags termed UMIs, each holding a 6-nucleotide sample barcode, were added by means of template switching. Reanalyzing the 5' RACE reads, TCRdb keeps one entry per CDR3 protein, without DNA. Recorded here are over 110,000 distinct CDR3 sequences; the top ten clones represent approximately 2.5%. Sequencing was carried out using blood. The receptor was isolated from a human donor with ulcerative colitis or Crohn's disease, or a healthy co-twin of an affected twin (not recorded which). The V call is TRBV18, the J call TRBJ2-1. This CDR3 reads CASSRFGGEQFF.